These T cell receptor beta chains were read from a single sample in a study of human T cells and chemical hapten exposure. TCRdb re-analysed the RACE reads in MiXCR, keeping a single row per CDR3 protein. The data show more than 85,000 distinct CDR3 sequences, roughly a tenth seen once. The sequencing here drew on whole blood, taken in connection with sensitization to the hapten diphenylcyclopropenone (DPC). All receptors come from a woman aged 40 to 49 with alopecia areata. Some clones in this sample may be carry-over from other donors' samples. Both conserved end residues are part of each CDR3. D genes are given only for firm matches. Clone size, where shown, is once, few, many, or a class for clones that have expanded.

TRBJ1-1 15 few - TRBV14 TGTGCCAGCAGCCCTTCCTCGGGGGCTCACACTGAAGCTTTCTTT CASSPSSGAHTEAFF
TRBJ2-7 15 many TRBD1 TRBV13 TGTGCCAGCAGCTTAGGGGCAGGGGGCAACTACGAGCAGTACTTC CASSLGAGGNYEQYF
TRBJ1-1 14 - TRBD1 TRBV11-2 TGTGCCAGCAGCTTCAGGGGGGGACAGACTGAAGCTTTCTTT CASSFRGGQTEAFF
TRBJ1-5 13 - - TRBV2 TGTGCCAGCAGTGATCAGGGTTTGCAGCCCCAGCATTTT CASSDQGLQPQHF
TRBJ1-1 13 - - TRBV30 TGTGCCTGGAGTCGGGGGAGAGACACTGAAGCTTTCTTT CAWSRGRDTEAFF
TRBJ1-3 17 many - TRBV6-5 TGTGCCAGCAGTTACAGCTGGGCCGCGGGCTCTGGAAACACCATATATTTT CASSYSWAAGSGNTIYF
TRBJ1-1 15 few TRBD1 TRBV7-2 TGTGCCAGCAGCTTGTGGACAGGTTCGAACACTGAAGCTTTCTTT CASSLWTGSNTEAFF
TRBJ1-4 16 few - TRBV10-3 TGTGCCATCAGGGATGATGAGAGTGCAACTAATGAAAAACTGTTTTTT CAIRDDESATNEKLFF
TRBJ2-4 13 many TRBD1 TRBV20-1 TGCAGTGCTACCCCCGGGACAGGGTACATTCAGTACTTC CSATPGTGYIQYF
TRBJ2-5 20 - - TRBV29-1 TGCAGCGTTGAAGGGAAACCGCCGGGACTGACTGTGTATAGCCAAGAGACCCAGTACTTC CSVEGKPPGLTVYSQETQYF
TRBJ2-1 16 many TRBD2 TRBV2 TGTGCCAGCAGTTGGTCTAGCGGACACTCCTACAATGAGCAGTTCTTC CASSWSSGHSYNEQFF
TRBJ2-1 14 - - TRBV7-9 TGTGCCAGCAGCTCCCCGTGGGTCTACAATGAGCAGTTCTTC CASSSPWVYNEQFF
TRBJ1-1 13 many - TRBV7-9 TGTGCCAGCAGACGGACAGCAAACACTGAAGCTTTCTTT CASRRTANTEAFF
TRBJ1-2 15 few - TRBV7-2 TGTGCCAGCAGCTTGCTTGCGCCGACGAACTATGGCTACACCTTC CASSLLAPTNYGYTF
TRBJ2-3 15 many - TRBV21-1 TGTGCCAGCCCAACCCCGCGCGGATGCACAGATACGCAGTATTTT CASPTPRGCTDTQYF
TRBJ2-1 15 few - TRBV10-3 TGTGCCATCAGTGAGGTCGGGTACTCCTACAATGAGCAGTTCTTC CAISEVGYSYNEQFF
TRBJ2-1 15 - TRBD1 TRBV28 TGTGCCAGCACCTCCCCCGGGACAGGGACGAATGAGCAGTTCTTC CASTSPGTGTNEQFF
TRBJ1-2 14 many - TRBV29-1 TGCAGCGTTGAAGGATGGGCAGCTAACTATGGCTACACCTTC CSVEGWAANYGYTF
TRBJ2-3 13 many TRBD2 TRBV7-9 TGTGCCAGCAGCCGCGGGGGTGCGGATACGCAGTATTTT CASSRGGADTQYF
TRBJ2-7 14 few TRBD1 TRBV7-2 TGTGCCAGCAGCCTTGTGAGGGGGCACTACGAGCAGTACTTC CASSLVRGHYEQYF
TRBJ2-3 14 many - TRBV6-5 TGTGCCAGCAACCGGGACTCTCGCACAGATACGCAGTATTTT CASNRDSRTDTQYF
TRBJ2-7 14 many TRBD1 TRBV28 TGTGCCAGCATCCCGGGGGACAGGGCCTACGAGCAGTACTTC CASIPGDRAYEQYF
TRBJ1-5 12 few - TRBV11-2 TGTGCCAGCAGCTTGGAGAGCCAGCCCCAGCATTTT CASSLESQPQHF